These 10 T cell receptor beta chains came from one sample sequenced in a study of shared clonotypes between healthy human individuals. The table came from immunoSEQ multiplex PCR; TCRdb's copy has only in-frame clones and leaves some out. The sample includes about 2.1 million clones, 85% to 95% seen only once; the top ten take over 1.5%. Naive-designated CD8 cells lacked CD45RO, were positively enriched for CCR7, and omitted terminally differentiated effector memory CD45RA+ cells. What was sequenced was naive CD8+ T cells from PBMCs. All receptors come from a man younger than 30 in good health. Some clones in this sample may be carry-over from other donors' samples.

This clone was detected only a few times. This chain connects TRBV7-8 to TRBJ2-5, with D perhaps TRBD1 (6 bases). Looked up from germline, CDR1 is SGHVS and CDR2 is FQNEAQ. V lost 5 bases, J lost 5 bases, and 24 bases lay in between. The CDR3 has 17 residues. The CDR3 sequence: CASSVDPPDRRLETQYF. DNA of the CDR3: TGTGCCAGCAGCGTCGATCCGCCGGACAGAAGGCTTGAGACCCAGTACTTC.

The rearrangement links TRBV7-6 to TRBJ1-1; D is undetermined. With 6 bases removed from V and 4 bases from J, the gap between germline ends came to 12 bases. The germline gives CDR1 SGHVS, CDR2 FNYEAQ. The CDR3 contains 13 residues. The CDR3 DNA reads TGTGCCAGCAGGACACGAACGGGCACTGAAGCTTTCTTT. Amino acids: CASRTRTGTEAFF.

The genes are TRBV7-3 and TRBJ2-1; 9 nucleotides agree with TRBD2. Germline V gene data show CDR1 as SGHTA and CDR2 as FQGTGA. The CDR3 consists of 16 residues. Germline trimming cut 3 bases from V and 4 bases from J; bases unmatched to any gene: 7. The CDR3 nucleotides read TGTGCCAGCAGCTTGACCGGGACTAGCTTGTACAATGAGCAGTTCTTC. Translated, it gives CASSLTGTSLYNEQFF.

The genes are TRBV27 and TRBJ2-7; D might be TRBD1 (6 bases). The CDR3 is 15 amino acids. Deletions cut 1 base from V and 1 base from J, with 11 bases between. The germline gives CDR1 MNHEY, CDR2 SMNVEV (reference sequence). DNA of the CDR3: TGTGCCAGCAGTTTATACACGGACAGTTCCTACGAGCAGTACTTC. It encodes CASSLYTDSSYEQYF.

This chain links TRBV2 with TRBJ2-2, with 7 bases lining up with TRBD2. Germline CDR1 and CDR2: SNHLY and FYNNEI. The CDR3 loop spans 19 amino acids. The V gene end was trimmed by 5 bases and the J gene end by 0 bases; junction bases not matched to a gene: 15. CDR3 region: CASSKGLPGTLTNTGELFF. In DNA form, the CDR3 reads TGTGCCAGCAGTAAGGGACTACCAGGGACCCTGACGAACACCGGGGAGCTGTTTTTT.

The chain has TRBV27 and TRBJ2-2, with 7 bases identical to TRBD2. Trimming removed 3 bases from V and 0 bases from J; junction bases left unmatched: 7. The germline CDR1 and CDR2 sequences are MNHEY and SMNVEV (reference sequence). This CDR3 has 17 amino acids. The CDR3 sequence is CASSFRDYSSNTGELFF. For the CDR3, the DNA is TGTGCCAGCAGTTTCAGGGACTACTCCTCGAACACCGGGGAGCTGTTTTTT.

The gene calls are TRBV6-1 and TRBJ2-1; 7 bases align to TRBD1. Trimming cost V 5 bases and J 4 bases; bases outside gene matches: 8. This CDR3 is built from 15 residues. Looked up from germline, CDR1 is MNHNS and CDR2 is SASEGT. The CDR3 region is CASSPTGRAYNEQFF. The DNA of the CDR3 is TGTGCCAGCAGTCCGACAGGGCGAGCGTACAATGAGCAGTTCTTC.

This chain connects TRBV6-5 to TRBJ1-1; D is ambiguous. V was trimmed by 5 bases and J by 0 bases, leaving 13 bases between them. CDR1 and CDR2 from the germline V gene are MNHEY and SVGAGI. The length of the CDR3 is 15 residues. The CDR3 coding sequence is TGTGCCAGCAGTAACCCCGTTCAGATGAACACTGAAGCTTTCTTT. Translation: CASSNPVQMNTEAFF.

V gene TRBV19 combines with J gene TRBJ2-6, with 7 bases identical to TRBD1. The CDR3 sequence is 18 residues long. The V gene end was trimmed by 6 bases and the J gene end by 1 base; junction bases not matched to a gene: 12. Germline CDR1 is LNHDA and CDR2 is SQIVND (reference sequence). The DNA of the CDR3 is TGTGCCAGTAGAAGGATTTGGGACAGCAATTCTGGGGCCAACGTCCTGACTTTC. This translates into CASRRIWDSNSGANVLTF.

V is TRBV7-9 and J is TRBJ2-5; 8 bases line up with TRBD1. Trimming cost V 3 bases and J 9 bases; bases outside gene matches: 12. In germline, CDR1 is SEHNR, CDR2 FQNEAQ (reference sequence). This CDR3 comprises 15 residues. CDR3 protein: CASSFPGQGAGPQYF. CDR3 DNA: TGTGCCAGCAGCTTCCCTGGGCAGGGGGCTGGGCCCCAGTACTTC.